Below, one T cell receptor (beta chain) is given with its context. What it recognizes is unknown. The sample comes from a study of beta chain features in type 1 diabetes. Findings of the study overall: Whether HLA type influences TCRB rearrangement remained unresolved here.

Germline V CDR1 and CDR2: SGHVS, FQNEAQ. V dropped 6 bases and J dropped 2 bases, with 8 bases sitting between them. The CDR3 has 12 residues. TCRB transcripts that were expressed got sequenced, as all of the isolated RNA had been reverse transcribed. Assay: immunoSEQ multiplex PCR; the TCRdb copy retains only in-frame clones and omits some. This sample carries around 300,000 clones, 9.5% to 12% of them seen once, and the ten largest clones take around 0.015%. V gene TRBV7-8 combines with J gene TRBJ2-7, with D maybe TRBD2 (5 bases). This TCR was recovered from a woman younger than 45 in good health. Specimen: naive CD4+ T cells from blood. CDR3 coding DNA: TGTGCCAGCAGTGGGAGCCCCTACGAGCAGTACTTC. This encodes CASSGSPYEQYF.